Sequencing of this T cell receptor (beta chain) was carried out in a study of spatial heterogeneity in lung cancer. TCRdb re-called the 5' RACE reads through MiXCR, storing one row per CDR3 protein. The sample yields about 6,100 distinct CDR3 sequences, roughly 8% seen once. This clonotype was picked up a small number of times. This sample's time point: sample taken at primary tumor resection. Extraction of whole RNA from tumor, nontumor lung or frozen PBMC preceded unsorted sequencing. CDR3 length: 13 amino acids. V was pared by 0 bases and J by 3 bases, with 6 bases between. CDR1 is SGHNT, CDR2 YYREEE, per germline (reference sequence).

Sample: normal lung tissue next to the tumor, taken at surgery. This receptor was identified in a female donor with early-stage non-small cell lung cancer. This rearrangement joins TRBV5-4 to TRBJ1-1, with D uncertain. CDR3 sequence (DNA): TGTGCCAGCAGCTTGGTTAGGGACACTGAAGCTTTCTTT. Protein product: CASSLVRDTEAFF.